These 15 T cell receptor beta chains were sequenced from one sample in a study of blood T cell repertoires in COVID-19. Assay: immunoSEQ multiplex PCR; the TCRdb copy retains only in-frame clones and omits some. The table records around 150,000 clones, approximately 89% of them present only once. The sample was peripheral blood. These receptors all come from a man in his sixties with active or convalescent COVID-19.

The rearrangement uses TRBV7-2 and TRBJ1-1, with 10 bases fitting TRBD1. Germline CDR1 reads SGHTA; CDR2 reads FQGNSA. CDR3 size: 13 residues. V lost 5 bases, J lost 4 bases, and 1 base stayed unmatched. The CDR3 DNA sequence: TGTGCCAGCAGCAGGACAGGGGGCACTGAAGCTTTCTTT. Amino acid sequence: CASSRTGGTEAFF.

The chain uses TRBV9 and TRBJ2-5; D may be TRBD1 (6 bases). This CDR3 spans 15 amino acids. The germline V gene has CDR1 SGDLS and CDR2 YYNGEE. V gave up 0 bases and J gave up 2 bases, with 11 bases separating them. The CDR3 DNA follows: TGTGCCAGCAGCGTAGGGGGGCCTACGCAAGAGACCCAGTACTTC. Translation gives CASSVGGPTQETQYF.

V is TRBV30 and J is TRBJ2-3; D not resolved. Germline CDR1 GTSNPN, CDR2 SVGIG (reference sequence). This CDR3 region has 14 residues. Trimming removed 4 bases from V and 0 bases from J, with 11 bases in between. The chain's CDR3 is CAWIRHDSTDTQYF. DNA for the CDR3: TGTGCCTGGATCAGACACGATAGCACAGATACGCAGTATTTT.

The gene calls are TRBV15 and TRBJ2-4, with D perhaps matching TRBD1 (5 bases). CDR1 and CDR2 (germline): LNHNV, YYDKDF (reference sequence). Trimming removed 3 bases at V and 9 bases at J, with 12 bases between. The CDR3 totals 13 residues. CDR3 in amino acids: CATSSRQGSIQYF. The CDR3 bases are TGTGCCACCAGCAGCCGGCAGGGAAGCATTCAGTACTTC. The full variable domain, rest sourced from reference TRBV15 and TRBJ2-4, is DAMVIQNPRYQVTQFGKPVTLSCSQTLNHNVMYWYQQKSSQAPKLLFHYYDKDFNNEADTPDNFQSRRPNTSFCFLDIRSPGLGDTAMYLCATSSRQGSIQYFGAGTRLSVL.

About this clone: Other DNA sequences from this sample encode an identical CDR3 as well. The J gene is TRBJ2-7, the V gene TRBV29-1; the match to TRBD1 covers 8 bases. This CDR3 region has 12 residues. Germline trimming cut 6 bases from V and 2 bases from J; bases unmatched to any gene: 3. Germline V lookup: CDR1 SQVTM, CDR2 ANQGSEA. The CDR3 spells CSVGQGTYEQYF. The CDR3 DNA is TGCAGCGTCGGACAGGGAACCTACGAGCAGTACTTC.

The chain recombines TRBV6-2 or TRBV6-3 with TRBJ2-1, with D possibly TRBD1 on 5 matching bases. The CDR3 runs 11 residues. CDR1 MNHEY and CDR2 SVGEGT come from the germline V gene. Trimming stripped 6 bases from V and 11 bases from J, with 11 bases between. This chain's CDR3 is CASSPRAQQFF. CDR3 DNA sequence: TGTGCCAGCAGCCCCAGGGCTCAGCAGTTCTTC.

This clone was counted a few times. The chain combines TRBV5-5 with TRBJ1-3; tentatively, D is TRBD1 (6 bases). The V end lost 3 bases, the J end lost 6 bases, and 13 bases lay between the germline ends. Germline values: CDR1 SGHKS, CDR2 YYEKEE (reference sequence). The CDR3 loop spans 14 amino acids. DNA for the CDR3: TGTGCCAGCAGCTGGACAGCTGTGGAAAACACCATATATTTT. Translated: CASSWTAVENTIYF.

The chain employs TRBV10-3 and TRBJ2-3; 11 bases are a match to TRBD2. CDR3 size: 15 residues. CDR1 is ENHRY, CDR2 SYGVKD, per germline. V was pared by 3 bases and J by 5 bases, with 4 bases of the junction left unmatched. CDR3 coding DNA: TGTGCCATCAGTGACAAACTAGCGGGAGTAGATACGCAGTATTTT. It yields the protein CAISDKLAGVDTQYF.

The table lists this clone with a count of one. CDR3: CASSLRKLAQFF. As DNA, the CDR3 is TGTGCCAGCAGTTTGAGAAAGCTAGCACAGTTCTTC. The V gene is TRBV12-3 or TRBV12-4, the J gene TRBJ2-1, with D perhaps matching TRBD2 (5 bases). Trimming pared 3 bases from V and 13 bases from J, leaving 13 bases between. This CDR3 comprises 12 residues.

The chain links TRBV28 to TRBJ2-7; D gene uncertain. The germline gives CDR1 MDHEN, CDR2 SYDVKM. With 2 bases removed from V and 0 bases from J, the gap between germline ends came to 11 bases. The CDR3 totals 15 residues. In DNA, the CDR3 is TGTGCCAGCAGTTTAGGTAGCCGACCCTCCTACGAGCAGTACTTC. Translation: CASSLGSRPSYEQYF.

V is TRBV10-2 and J is TRBJ2-2; D is possibly TRBD1 (5 bases). The CDR3 has 13 amino acids. V lost 9 bases and J 0 bases, leaving 8 bases between the germline ends. CDR1 and CDR2 (germline): WSHSY, SAAADI. The DNA of the CDR3 is TGCGCCAGTGCAGGGCCGAACACCGGGGAGCTGTTTTTT. Protein: CASAGPNTGELFF.

The chain uses TRBV18 and TRBJ2-7; TRBD1 is a possible D gene (6 bases). Looked up from germline, CDR1 is KGHSH and CDR2 is LQKENI. The CDR3 has 15 amino acids. Trimming removed 3 bases from V and 0 bases from J, with 12 bases in between. The CDR3 coding sequence is TGTGCCAGCTCACCGGGGGCAAGGGGCTCCTACGAGCAGTACTTC. Translated: CASSPGARGSYEQYF.

The chain uses TRBV6-2 or TRBV6-3 and TRBJ2-1; 9 nucleotides agree with TRBD1. The V gene's germline CDR1 is MNHEY and CDR2 SVGEGT. The CDR3 consists of 17 residues. V lost 6 bases and J lost 2; bases outside the gene matches: 11. CDR3 protein: CASSPFRDRVPYNEQFF. The CDR3 bases are TGTGCCAGCAGCCCTTTCAGGGACAGGGTGCCCTACAATGAGCAGTTCTTC.

V usage is TRBV7-9 and J usage is TRBJ2-7; 7 nucleotides agree with TRBD1. The CDR3 extends over 15 amino acids. Looked up from germline, CDR1 is SEHNR and CDR2 is FQNEAQ (reference sequence). J gave up 4 bases and V 1 base, and 7 bases lay outside the gene matches. CDR3 nucleotide sequence: TGTGCCAGCAGCTTAGTTCGGACAGGACCTTACGAGCAGTACTTC. Its translation is CASSLVRTGPYEQYF. Based on the CDR3 plus reference TRBV7-9 and TRBJ2-7, the full variable domain is DTGVSQNPRHKITKRGQNVTFRCDPISEHNRLYWYRQTLGQGPEFLTYFQNEAQLEKSRLLSDRFSAERPKGSFSTLEIQRTEQGDSAMYLCASSLVRTGPYEQYFGPGTRLTVT.

The chain employs TRBV12-3 or TRBV12-4 and TRBJ2-7; a possible D gene is TRBD2 (5 bases). CDR3 size: 13 residues. V was cut by 5 bases and J by 2 bases, with 10 bases left in between. The CDR3 bases are TGTGCCAGCAGTCCCTACGGGACCTACGAGCAGTACTTC. This sequence encodes CASSPYGTYEQYF.